Here is one T cell receptor beta chain with its context. V was clipped by 5 bases and J by 0 bases, with 14 bases between them. Germline CDR1 is MNHNS and CDR2 is SASEGT. This CDR3 is built from 16 residues. This specimen comes from a study of metastatic and nonmetastatic thyroid tumors. TCRdb re-analyzed the PCR reads through MiXCR. The sample has roughly 18,000 clones, roughly a fifth seen once. Thyroid surgery was preceded by no treatment in any patient. The V call is TRBV6-1, the J call TRBJ1-5; no firm D call. Sequenced material: tumor tissue. The TCR sequence derives from a female donor with papillary thyroid cancer or a benign thyroid nodule (not recorded which). Some clones in this sample may be carry-over from other donors' samples. This chain's CDR3 is CASSLKGRNSNQPQHF. CDR3 in DNA: TGTGCCAGCAGTCTAAAGGGCAGAAATAGCAATCAGCCCCAGCATTTT.